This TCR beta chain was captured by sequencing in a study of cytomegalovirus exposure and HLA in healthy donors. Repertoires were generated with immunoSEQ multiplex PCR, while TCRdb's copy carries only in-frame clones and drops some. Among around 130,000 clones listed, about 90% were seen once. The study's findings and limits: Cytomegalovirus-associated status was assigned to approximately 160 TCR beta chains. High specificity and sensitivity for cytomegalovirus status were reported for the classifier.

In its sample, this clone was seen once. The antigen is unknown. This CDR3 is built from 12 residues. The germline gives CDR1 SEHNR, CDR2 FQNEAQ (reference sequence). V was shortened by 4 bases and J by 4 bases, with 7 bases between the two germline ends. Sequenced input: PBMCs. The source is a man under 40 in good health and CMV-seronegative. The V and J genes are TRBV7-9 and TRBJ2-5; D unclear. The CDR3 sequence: CASSSLSETQYF. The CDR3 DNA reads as TGTGCCAGCAGCTCCCTATCAGAGACCCAGTACTTC.